One and the same sample provided the 32 T cell receptor beta chains below, sequenced in a study of tumor-infiltrating lymphocytes in primary liver carcinoma. Starting material of 450 to 550 ng total RNA yielded TCR beta cDNA via a constant-region primer. A slightly modified ARM-PCR protocol with three nested multiplex PCR rounds produced these TCR beta libraries. Rounds one and two of PCR, each of about 10 cycles, were primed with TRBV1-TRBV30 forward primers and a C-beta reverse primer. TCRdb ran MiXCR on the multiplex PCR reads and lists one entry per CDR3 protein. The table includes about 74,000 distinct CDR3 sequences, over 60% detected once. From about 19-30 mg of unsorted bulk tissue, DNA and RNA were co-extracted together. Sequenced material: liver tumor tissue from sampling region 4. The sample's subset: tumor region T4, right-lateral pole. The source is a man in his forties with primary liver carcinoma and hepatitis B virus infection.

With respect to this clonotype: One end of the junction does not line up with germline, which may come from a read error. The genes are TRBV29-1 and TRBJ2-6; D assignment may be TRBD1 or TRBD2 (5 bases each). In germline, CDR1 is SQVTM, CDR2 ANQGSEA. This CDR3 comprises 13 residues. CDR3 in amino acids: CSVGQSGANVLTF. DNA of the CDR3: TGTAGCGTTGGACAAAGTGGGGCCAACGTCCTGACTTTC.

Concerning this clonotype itself: A much more abundant neighbour one base away suggests this may be a read error. Without the conserved terminal phenylalanine or tryptophan, this CDR3 likely stems from a read error. The chain employs TRBV14 and TRBJ2-2, with D perhaps TRBD1 (6 bases). V lost 1 base and J 2 bases, leaving 14 bases between the germline ends. Germline V CDR1 and CDR2: SGHDN, FVKESK. The CDR3 totals 17 residues. DNA for the CDR3: TGTGCCAGCAGCCAAGCCAGCAGAGGGGGAAACACCGGGGAGCTGTTTCTT. The encoded protein is CASSQASRGGNTGELFL.

This clonotype was seen repeatedly, ten times or more. The rearrangement uses TRBV29-1 and TRBJ2-7, with 7 bases aligning to TRBD2. The CDR3 has 18 residues. CDR1 and CDR2 from the germline V gene are SQVTM and ANQGSEA. Unmatched junction bases numbered 21, after V lost 2 bases and J lost 5 bases. The CDR3 sequence is CSVESRGRITGVEDEQYF. The DNA of the CDR3 is TGCAGCGTTGAAAGTCGCGGGAGAATTACCGGCGTGGAGGACGAGCAGTACTTC.

V and J are TRBV2 and TRBJ2-1; 8 nucleotides agree with TRBD2. Trimming at V came to 1 base and at J to 7 bases, leaving 9 bases not matched to a gene. The CDR3 runs to 16 residues. Germline lookup yields CDR1 SNHLY and CDR2 FYNNEI. For the CDR3, the DNA is TGTGCCAGCAGTGAAGAACCGGGACTAGTAAGGAATGAGCAGTTCTTC. Encoded protein: CASSEEPGLVRNEQFF.

The chain links TRBV30 to TRBJ2-7, with TRBD2 as a possible D gene (6 bases). The CDR3 consists of 12 residues. The V gene lost 3 bases and the J gene lost 6 bases, with 12 bases spanning the gap. Germline V lookup: CDR1 GTSNPN, CDR2 SVGIG (reference sequence). The CDR3 DNA reads as TGTGCCTGGAGAACACGGGGGAGCGAGCAGTACTTC. This sequence encodes CAWRTRGSEQYF.

This clonotype was detected many times. The V and J genes are TRBV7-9 and TRBJ2-5; 10 bases are shared with TRBD1. The CDR3 loop spans 14 amino acids. After removal of 8 bases from V and 5 bases from J, the junction contained 8 bases not matched to a gene. Germline V gene sequence: CDR1 SEHNR, CDR2 FQNEAQ (reference sequence). The CDR3 region is CASQGTGAFETQYF. In nucleotides, the CDR3 is TGTGCCAGCCAAGGGACAGGGGCTTTTGAGACCCAGTACTTC.

For this clonotype: A read error may explain this, as a much larger clone is one base away. This chain links TRBV7-3 with TRBJ2-1; perhaps TRBD2 as D (6 bases). The germline V gene has CDR1 SGHTA and CDR2 FQGTGA. The CDR3 is 14 residues long. V was clipped by 7 bases and J by 6 bases, with 16 bases between them. The CDR3: CASNPQTRGNEQFF. The CDR3 DNA reads TGTGCCAGCAACCCACAGACTAGGGGCAATGAGCAGTTCTTC. Based on the CDR3 plus reference TRBV7-3 and TRBJ2-1, the full variable domain is GAGVSQTPSNKVTEKGKYVELRCDPISGHTALYWYRQSLGQGPEFLIYFQGTGAADDSGLPNDRFFAVRPEGSVSTLKIQRTERGDSAVYLCASNPQTRGNEQFFGPGTRLTVL.

This chain links TRBV7-9 with TRBJ1-1, with D maybe TRBD1 (6 bases). V was clipped by 9 bases and J by 1 base, with 18 bases between them. CDR1 and CDR2 from the germline V gene are SEHNR and FQNEAQ (reference sequence). CDR3 length equals 15 residues. The CDR3 is CASSPQGLKNTEAFF. The CDR3 DNA follows: TGTGCCAGTAGCCCTCAGGGGCTAAAGAACACTGAAGCTTTCTTT.

Worth noting for this clonotype: The junction shows a germline mismatch at one end, possibly a read error. The V gene is TRBV11-2, the J gene TRBJ2-7, with 15 bases lining up with TRBD2. The CDR3 contains 18 residues. CDR1 and CDR2 (germline): SGHAT, FQNNGV. The CDR3 region is CTSNLSVGLAGGGYDQYF. CDR3 bases: TGTACCAGCAACTTATCCGTTGGACTAGCGGGAGGGGGGTACGATCAGTACTTC.

This clonotype was observed at least ten times. CDR3 nucleotides: TGTGCCAGCAGTGACGACAGCTCTGGGGCCAACGTCCTGACTTTC. As protein: CASSDDSSGANVLTF. The V gene is TRBV6-4, the J gene TRBJ2-6; weak D call: TRBD1 (5 bases). Germline CDR1 is MRHNA and CDR2 is SNTAGT. The CDR3 covers 15 residues. V lost 2 bases and J 0 bases, leaving 5 bases between the germline ends.

This clonotype has ten or more counts. The V and J genes are TRBV6-1 and TRBJ2-7, with D possibly TRBD1 on 6 matching bases. Germline V gene sequence: CDR1 MNHNS, CDR2 SASEGT. V lost 6 bases and J lost 6, with 21 bases in between. The CDR3 consists of 15 residues. Written as DNA, the CDR3 is TGTGCCAGCAGCGATAGTACAGGGACCGCTTCCGAGCAGTACTTC. This translates into CASSDSTGTASEQYF.

Remarks on this clonotype: It is likely a read error, because the conserved phenylalanine at the end of the CDR3 is missing. The rearrangement uses TRBV12-3 or TRBV12-4 and TRBJ1-4; no clear D gene. V was clipped by 2 bases and J by 8 bases, with 12 bases between them. This CDR3 is built from 14 residues. CDR3 DNA sequence: TGTGCCAGCAGTTTACAGGAGTTCTCGGAAAAACTGTTTCTT. Its protein is CASSLQEFSEKLFL.

This clonotype was detected many times. The J gene is TRBJ2-7, the V gene TRBV12-3 or TRBV12-4; D is perhaps TRBD1 or TRBD2 (5 bases each). V lost 5 bases and J lost 0, with 11 bases in between. The CDR3 is 14 amino acids. The CDR3 spells CASSLWDGSYEQYF. The CDR3 DNA follows: TGTGCCAGCAGTCTGTGGGACGGCTCCTACGAGCAGTACTTC.

Comments on this clonotype: Germline is not matched at one junction end, which may reflect a read error. V is TRBV6-1 and J is TRBJ2-7, with D tentatively TRBD2 (5 bases). The CDR3 totals 14 residues. Germline values: CDR1 MNHNS, CDR2 SASEGT. Here the CDR3 DNA reads TGTGCCAGCATCCTCCGGGATAAAGCCTACGAACAGTACTTC. Residues: CASILRDKAYEQYF.

A word on this clonotype: Because the CDR3 is missing its conserved closing phenylalanine or tryptophan, this is likely a read error. V is TRBV11-2 and J is TRBJ1-2, with unresolved D. Germline-derived CDR1 and CDR2 are SGHAT and FQNNGV. The CDR3 is 15 amino acids. The CDR3 DNA reads TGTGCCAGCAGCTTAGATGTATCCAGTCACTATGGTTACACCTAC. Translation: CASSLDVSSHYGYTY.

The rearrangement uses TRBV11-3 and TRBJ2-7; D call uncertain. CDR1 and CDR2 from the germline V gene are SGHNT and YENEEA. The CDR3 runs 13 residues. With 6 bases removed from V and 9 bases from J, the gap between germline ends came to 18 bases. CDR3 DNA sequence: TGTGCCAGCAGTTTAAGGGTGGAGAACGGGCAGTACTTC. Amino acids: CASSLRVENGQYF.

The sample holds many counts of this clonotype. This sequence joins TRBV5-1 and TRBJ2-1; D possibly uses TRBD1 or TRBD2 (5 bases each). V lost 5 bases and J lost 10, with 16 bases in between. The germline V gene has CDR1 SGHRS and CDR2 YFSETQ. This CDR3 comprises 13 residues. The chain's CDR3 is CASRQNRDEEQFF. Here the CDR3 DNA reads TGCGCCAGCAGACAAAACCGGGACGAGGAGCAGTTCTTC. The whole variable domain, remainder taken from reference TRBV5-1 and TRBJ2-1, is KAGVTQTPRYLIKTRGQQVTLSCSPISGHRSVSWYQQTPGQGLQFLFEYFSETQRNKGNFPGRFSGRQFSNSRSEMNVSTLELGDSALYLCASRQNRDEEQFFGPGTRLTVL.

About this clonotype itself: At one boundary the junction diverges from the germline segment, which might be a read error. The V gene is TRBV28, the J gene TRBJ2-1; 7 nucleotides align to TRBD2. Germline CDR1 is MDHEN and CDR2 is SYDVKM. The CDR3 contains 15 residues. The CDR3 DNA reads as TGTGCCAGCGGGAACGCGGGAGCCAGGGCGGATGAGCAGCTCTTC. Its protein product is CASGNAGARADEQLF.

Points on this clonotype: A read error may account for a junction end that differs from germline. The rearrangement uses TRBV6-1 and TRBJ2-6, with D possibly called TRBD1 or TRBD2 (5 bases each). Germline CDR1 and CDR2: MNHNS and SASEGT. The CDR3 has 17 amino acids. The CDR3 loop is CTSSERDRYSGANVLTF. CDR3 nucleotide sequence: TGTACCAGTAGTGAAAGGGACCGATACTCTGGGGCCAACGTCCTGACTTTC.

There are a few counts of this clonotype. V usage is TRBV28 and J usage is TRBJ1-3, with D possibly being TRBD1 (5 bases). Germline V lookup: CDR1 MDHEN, CDR2 SYDVKM. Trimming shortened V by 3 bases and J by 0 bases, and 9 bases separated the two germline ends. CDR3 length: 15 residues. Written as DNA, the CDR3 is TGTGCCAGCAGTTTCACAGGTCTCTCTGGAAACACCATATATTTT. Protein: CASSFTGLSGNTIYF.

This clonotype was counted only a few times. The rearrangement joins TRBV5-1 to TRBJ2-2; 8 bases are a match to TRBD2. Germline V gene data show CDR1 as SGHRS and CDR2 as YFSETQ. With V trimmed by 3 bases and J by 6 bases, 10 bases remained unmatched. The CDR3 runs to 16 residues. The CDR3 coding sequence is TGCGCCAGCAGCTCCGACGGGAGGGATTTGTCCGGGGAGCTGTTTTTT. Its protein product is CASSSDGRDLSGELFF.

Concerning this clonotype: The CDR3 does not close with the conserved phenylalanine or tryptophan, likely indicating a read error. The DNA is left out, because the CDR3 cannot be placed on it with certainty; the CDR3 is given as TCRdb lists it. This chain's CDR3 is CASSFAAGGNEQLL. V gene TRBV11-2 combines with J gene TRBJ2-1. The CDR3 has 14 residues if both end residues are counted. Germline loops: CDR1 SGHAT, CDR2 FQNNGV.

Remarks on this clonotype: The CDR3 does not end in the conserved phenylalanine or tryptophan, so this is likely a read error. This sequence joins TRBV7-8 and TRBJ2-1; unclear D gene. Germline loops: CDR1 SGHVS, CDR2 FQNEAQ. This CDR3 comprises 14 residues. Trimming removed 4 bases at V and 8 bases at J, with 15 bases between. This chain's CDR3 is CASSSACQADEQFS. For the CDR3, the DNA is TGTGCCAGCAGCTCAGCGTGTCAGGCGGATGAGCAGTTCTCC.

Notes on this clonotype: Mismatch with germline at one junction end may stem from a read error. CDR3 amino acids: CVSSMRQGPAEDTQYF. The CDR3 DNA reads as TGTGTCAGCAGTATGCGACAGGGACCTGCTGAAGATACGCAGTATTTT. The chain carries TRBV6-1 and TRBJ2-3; TRBD1 matches 7 bases. The germline gives CDR1 MNHNS, CDR2 SASEGT. The CDR3 totals 16 residues.

The rearrangement links TRBV28 to TRBJ1-1; a weak D match, TRBD1 (6 bases). Germline CDR1 is MDHEN and CDR2 is SYDVKM. Trimming removed 7 bases at V and 3 bases at J, with 24 bases between. The CDR3 sequence is 17 residues long. The CDR3 sequence is CASKAGPGDEGDTEAFF. The CDR3 bases are TGTGCCAGCAAGGCTGGGCCAGGGGACGAAGGAGACACTGAAGCTTTCTTT.

The chain uses TRBV29-1 and TRBJ2-3; TRBD1 might be the D (7 bases). V lost 4 bases and J lost 2, with 16 bases in between. Germline CDR1 is SQVTM and CDR2 is ANQGSEA. The CDR3 totals 15 residues. CDR3 sequence reads: CSVVEGAGDTDTQYF. CDR3 DNA sequence: TGCAGCGTTGTGGAGGGGGCCGGGGACACAGATACGCAGTATTTT.

Notes on this clonotype: As the CDR3 is not closed by the conserved phenylalanine or tryptophan, this likely results from a read error. The genes are TRBV4-1 and TRBJ2-3, with 7 bases identical to TRBD2. Germline loops: CDR1 MGHRA, CDR2 YSYEKL. The CDR3 loop spans 18 amino acids. Written as DNA, the CDR3 is TGTGCCAGCAGCCAAGATGGGGATGCGGGAGAGAGCACAGATACGCAGTATTCT. Its protein is CASSQDGDAGESTDTQYS.

For this clonotype: It is likely a read error, because the conserved phenylalanine at the end of the CDR3 is missing. The CDR3 sequence is CASSQDFVRDRSLGYTV. DNA of the CDR3: TGCGCCAGCAGCCAAGATTTTGTCCGGGACAGGTCCCTTGGCTACACCGTC. The V call is TRBV4-1, the J call TRBJ1-2, with 8 bases fitting TRBD1. CDR3 size: 17 residues. Trimming took 0 bases from V and 7 from J; bases not matched to a gene: 13. Germline V gene lookup returns CDR1 MGHRA and CDR2 YSYEKL.

A note on this clonotype: A junction end diverges from the germline sequence, so it may reflect a read error. The chain joins TRBV29-1 to TRBJ1-2, with 7 bases fitting TRBD1. Germline-derived CDR1 and CDR2 are SQVTM and ANQGSEA. The CDR3 extends over 15 amino acids. CDR3 region: CNVAAGTDLNYGYTF. Here the CDR3 DNA reads TGTAACGTTGCTGCCGGGACAGACCTTAACTATGGCTACACCTTC. Drawing the rest from reference TRBV29-1 and TRBJ1-2, the complete variable domain is SAVISQKPSRDICQRGTSLTIQCQVDSQVTMMFWYRQQPGQSLTLIATANQGSEATYESGFVIDKFPISRPNLTFSTLTVSNMSPEDSSIYLCNVAAGTDLNYGYTFGSGTRLTVV.

The rearrangement links TRBV20-1 to TRBJ2-1; either TRBD1 or TRBD2 may supply D (5 bases each). CDR3 size: 13 residues. Germline V gene data show CDR1 as DFQATT and CDR2 as SNEGSKA (reference sequence). V lost 0 bases and J 10 bases, leaving 13 bases between the germline ends. The CDR3 sequence: CSAREGHGDEQFF. DNA for the CDR3: TGCAGTGCTAGAGAAGGCCACGGGGACGAGCAGTTCTTC.

Concerning this clonotype itself: At one end the junction does not follow the germline gene, possibly because of a read error. The chain is built from TRBV11-2 and TRBJ2-3; D possibly corresponds to TRBD2 (6 bases). Germline V lookup: CDR1 SGHAT, CDR2 FQNNGV. This CDR3 has 16 residues. CDR3 protein: CANGSRDSAHQETQYF. CDR3 sequence (DNA): TGTGCCAACGGATCCCGGGACTCGGCCCACCAAGAAACCCAGTACTTT.

This clonotype was recorded many times. The chain is built from TRBV6-5 and TRBJ1-2, with 7 bases lining up with TRBD1. The CDR3 extends over 15 amino acids. J gave up 5 bases and V 6 bases, and 12 bases lay outside the gene matches. Germline-derived CDR1 and CDR2 are MNHEY and SVGAGI. The CDR3 region has the DNA TGTGCCAGCAGACCCTCCCGGGACAGAGATTATGGCTACACCTTC. It translates to CASRPSRDRDYGYTF.